This is a list of T cell receptor beta chains from one sample in a study of blood T cell repertoires in COVID-19. Assay: immunoSEQ multiplex PCR; the TCRdb copy retains only in-frame clones and omits some. The sample lists about 86,000 clones; over 70% were seen once. The material sequenced was peripheral blood. These receptors all stem from a human donor in a cohort sampled during active COVID-19. The CDR3 runs from the conserved cysteine through the conserved F or W. A D gene is named only where the DNA matches it firmly. The size of a clone is reported for some rows only, either as once, few or many, or as a class for expanded clones.

TRBV23-1,TRBJ2-1,-,many,TGCGCCAGCAGTCATCCCGGGAGCACCAATGAGCAGTTCTTC,CASSHPGSTNEQFF
TRBV7-9,TRBJ2-7,-,-,TGTGCCAGCAGCCCACCGGGGAACTACGAGCAGTACTTC,CASSPPGNYEQYF
TRBV28,TRBJ1-2,-,-,TGTGCCAGCAGCCGCCCTAGGGCGGGTGATGAAGGTTACACCTTC,CASSRPRAGDEGYTF
TRBV10-3,TRBJ2-7,-,few,TGTGCCATCAGTGCCCAGTCCTACGAGCAGTACTTC,CAISAQSYEQYF
TRBV25-1,TRBJ2-1,TRBD2,-,TGTGCCAGCAGTGATGGAGTAGCGGGGGGGAGGGAGCAGTTCTTC,CASSDGVAGGREQFF
TRBV4-1,TRBJ1-4,-,-,TGCGCCAGCAGCCAGGTACAGGGACCCGGTGAAAAACTGTTTTTT,CASSQVQGPGEKLFF
TRBV2,TRBJ2-7,-,-,TGTGCCAGCAGAAGCGCCGAGTCCTACGAGCAGTACTTC,CASRSAESYEQYF
TRBV10-3,TRBJ2-4,TRBD1,-,TGTGCCATCAGTGAGTCACAGGGGGCTGGCATTCAGTACTTC,CAISESQGAGIQYF
TRBV5-5,TRBJ1-2,TRBD1,-,TGTGCCAGCAGCCCCGGACAGGGAAGCCATGGCTACACCTTC,CASSPGQGSHGYTF
TRBV30,TRBJ2-7,-,-,TGTGCCTGCCGCTCATCAGGGGCCGGGGAGCAGTACTTC,CACRSSGAGEQYF
TRBV2,TRBJ2-7,-,-,TGTGCCAGCAGATCTCAGACGGGCTCCTACGAGCAGTACTTC,CASRSQTGSYEQYF
TRBV6-7,TRBJ2-1,TRBD2,-,TGTGCCAGCTCCCCTAGCGGCCGCTACAATGAGCAGTTCTTC,CASSPSGRYNEQFF
TRBV9,TRBJ2-1,TRBD2,-,TGTGCCAGCAGCGTAGCACTAGCGGGAGCGGACAATGAGCAGTTCTTC,CASSVALAGADNEQFF
TRBV5-1,TRBJ2-2,-,few,TGCGCCAGCAGCCCCGGGACTGGCGGGACCGGGGAGCTGTTTTTT,CASSPGTGGTGELFF
TRBV28,TRBJ1-1,TRBD1,-,TGTGCCAGCAAAGTCCAGGGGGCACGCACTGAAGCTTTCTTT,CASKVQGARTEAFF
TRBV7-2,TRBJ2-1,-,-,TGTGCCAGCAGCTCAGGACTCCGCTCCTACAATGAGCAGTTCTTC,CASSSGLRSYNEQFF
TRBV29-1,TRBJ2-6,TRBD1,-,TGCAGCGTTGCCGGGGCGAAAAACAGGGGGTCAAGACTGATTTCAGGGGCCAACGTCCTGACTTTC,CSVAGAKNRGSRLISGANVLTF
TRBV5-1,TRBJ2-1,TRBD1,-,TGCGCCAGCAGCCCGACAGGGGGCAATGAGCAGTTCTTC,CASSPTGGNEQFF
TRBV5-4,TRBJ2-7,TRBD2,-,TGTGCCAGCAGTTCGACTAGCGCCTACGAGCAGTACTTC,CASSSTSAYEQYF
TRBV2,TRBJ1-6,TRBD1,-,TGTGCCAGCAGTGCTCAGGGGGGAAATAATTCACCCCTCCACTTT,CASSAQGGNNSPLHF
TRBV19,TRBJ1-1,TRBD1,-,TGTGCCAGTAGTTCACGGACAGGGGAACTCACTGAAGCTTTCTTT,CASSSRTGELTEAFF
TRBV6-1,TRBJ2-3,-,-,TGTGCCAGCAGTGAAGCGGCGGGAATCACAGATACGCAGTATTTT,CASSEAAGITDTQYF
TRBV6-6,TRBJ2-3,TRBD2,-,TGTGCCAGCAGTTTTCGAGCGGGAGGGCCTGGAGATACGCAGTATTTT,CASSFRAGGPGDTQYF